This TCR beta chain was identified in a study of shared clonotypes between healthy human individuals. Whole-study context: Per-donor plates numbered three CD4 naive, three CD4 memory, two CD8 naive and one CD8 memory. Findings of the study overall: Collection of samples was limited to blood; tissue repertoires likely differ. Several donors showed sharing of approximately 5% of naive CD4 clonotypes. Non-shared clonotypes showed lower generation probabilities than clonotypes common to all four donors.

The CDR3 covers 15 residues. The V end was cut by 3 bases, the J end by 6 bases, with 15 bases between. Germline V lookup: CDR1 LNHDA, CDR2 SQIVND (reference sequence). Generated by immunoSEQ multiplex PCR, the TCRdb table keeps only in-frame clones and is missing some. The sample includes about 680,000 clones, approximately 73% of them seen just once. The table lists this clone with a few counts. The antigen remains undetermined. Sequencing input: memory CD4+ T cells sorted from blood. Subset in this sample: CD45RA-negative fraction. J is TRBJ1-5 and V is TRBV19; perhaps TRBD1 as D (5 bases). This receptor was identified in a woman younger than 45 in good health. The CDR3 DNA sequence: TGTGCCAGTAGTATCGGGGGTAATGCCGGTCAGCCCCAGCATTTT. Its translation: CASSIGGNAGQPQHF.